This entry is about one T cell receptor beta chain. Germline V gene lookup returns CDR1 MNHEY and CDR2 SVGEGT. The junction had 5 bases not matched to a gene; V was cut back by 2 bases and J by 2 bases. The CDR3 spans 16 residues. This entry belongs to a study of blood T cell repertoires in COVID-19. Study in general: T cells, B-cell-depleted T cells, or PBMCs provided the cDNA or gDNA that served as material.

Clones were sequenced by immunoSEQ multiplex PCR, and TCRdb holds only the in-frame ones, with some missing. The top ten clones hold 1% of a sample with 300,000 or so clones, roughly 84% of them seen once. This sequence joins TRBV6-2 or TRBV6-3 and TRBJ2-3; the match to TRBD2 covers 9 bases. The TCR comes from a man aged 50 to 60 with active or convalescent COVID-19. Sequencing was carried out using peripheral blood. The CDR3 loop is CASSYPSGTSTDTQYF. For the CDR3, the DNA is TGTGCCAGCAGTTACCCTAGCGGGACGTCCACAGATACGCAGTATTTT.